This T cell receptor (beta chain) was identified in a study of identical twins. This CDR3 contains 15 residues. CDR1 and CDR2 (germline): MGHRA, YSYEKL. V lost 1 base, J lost 4 bases, and 4 bases stayed unmatched. MiXCR, applied by TCRdb to the 5' RACE reads, yields one record per CDR3 protein. The repertoire holds approximately 350,000 distinct CDR3 sequences, with over 9% as singletons. The sample also formed part of further work on yellow fever vaccine responses in identical twins.

The specimen was CD8+ T cells sorted from blood. The sequence was obtained from a woman under 30 in good health. The chain recombines TRBV4-1 with TRBJ2-3, with 8 nucleotides matching TRBD1. As DNA, the CDR3 is TGCGCCAGCAGCCAAGCGGACAGGGCCCCAGATACGCAGTATTTT. Residues: CASSQADRAPDTQYF.